The present TCR beta chain was sequenced within a study of OX40 agonist ivuxolimab in advanced cancers. Overall study context: Ivuxolimab, which is an agonistic anti-OX40 (CD134) antibody, was administered to the patients. Patients were treated with intravenous ivuxolimab, dosed at 0.01 to 10 mg/kg and infused every 2 weeks.

Comments on this clone: Its antigen is still unknown.

This table comes from immunoSEQ multiplex PCR, and its TCRdb copy is limited to in-frame clones, with some not included. The sample includes 85,000 to 90,000 clones, roughly nine tenths of them seen just once. General study points: Average numbers of expanded clones were greater in CD8+ T cells than in CD4+. It was also the case that some nonresponders had low normalized T-cell clonal expansion.

Sample: CD4+ or CD8+ T cells sorted from blood, taken in a trial of the OX40 agonist ivuxolimab. The TCR sequence derives from an adult with an advanced solid tumor such as melanoma, head and neck, liver or kidney cancer.

The CDR3 DNA follows: TGTGCCAGCAGTTTAAGGGAGGGACTAGCGACTAACGAGCAGTACTTC. This sequence encodes CASSLREGLATNEQYF. This sequence joins TRBV27 and TRBJ2-7; 10 nucleotides match TRBD2. CDR1 and CDR2 (germline): MNHEY, SMNVEV (reference sequence). The CDR3 has 16 amino acids. Trimming removed 2 bases from V and 5 bases from J; junction bases left unmatched: 9.